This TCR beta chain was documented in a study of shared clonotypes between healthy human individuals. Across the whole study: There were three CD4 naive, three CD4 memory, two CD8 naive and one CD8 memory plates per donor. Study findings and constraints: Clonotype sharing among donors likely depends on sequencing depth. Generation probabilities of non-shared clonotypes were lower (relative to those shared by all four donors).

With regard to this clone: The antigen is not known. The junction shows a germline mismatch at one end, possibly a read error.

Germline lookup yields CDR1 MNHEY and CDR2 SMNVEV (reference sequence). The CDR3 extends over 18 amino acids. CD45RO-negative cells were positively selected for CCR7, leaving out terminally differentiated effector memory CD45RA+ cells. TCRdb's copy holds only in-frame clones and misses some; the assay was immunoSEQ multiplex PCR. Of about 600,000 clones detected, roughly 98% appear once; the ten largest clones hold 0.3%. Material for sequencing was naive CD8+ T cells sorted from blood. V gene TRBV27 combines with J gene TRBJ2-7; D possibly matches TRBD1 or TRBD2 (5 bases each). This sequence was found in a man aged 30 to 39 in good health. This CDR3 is CAGSQKETGTDVTYEQYF. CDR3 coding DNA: TGTGCCGGCAGCCAGAAAGAAACCGGGACGGATGTTACCTACGAGCAGTACTTC.